A single sample is the source of the 9 T cell receptor beta chains below, sequenced in a study of blood T cell repertoires in COVID-19. The repertoire was sequenced with immunoSEQ multiplex PCR; TCRdb's copy has only in-frame clones and lacks some. Of roughly 200,000 clones detected, about nine tenths appear once; the ten largest clones hold more than 2%. Material: PBMCs or T cells enriched from blood (not recorded which). Every receptor here comes from a woman aged 25 to 39 who had recovered from COVID-19.

The rearrangement uses TRBV25-1 and TRBJ2-7, with 8 positions matching TRBD1. CDR1 and CDR2 from the germline V gene are MGHDK and SYGVNS. V lost 7 bases to trimming and J lost 0 bases; unmatched junction nucleotides: 5. The CDR3 covers 14 residues. The CDR3 loop is CASTKTGDSYEQYF. The CDR3, as DNA: TGTGCCAGCACCAAGACAGGGGACTCCTACGAGCAGTACTTC.

The chain joins TRBV18 to TRBJ1-5, with D possibly TRBD1 on 6 matching bases. Trimming took off 3 bases at V and 1 base at J, with 10 bases between the two ends. Germline CDR1 is KGHSH and CDR2 is LQKENI. The CDR3 has 15 residues. The CDR3 loop reads CASSPGRGSNQPQHF. The DNA of the CDR3 is TGTGCCAGCTCACCCGGCAGGGGCAGCAATCAGCCCCAGCATTTT.

DNA of the CDR3: TGTGCCAGCAGCTTTGTCGACAGGGGGAACACTGAAGCTTTCTTT. It is translated as CASSFVDRGNTEAFF. The chain employs TRBV7-8 and TRBJ1-1; TRBD1 matches 8 bases. The J segment lost 1 base and the V segment lost 3 bases, leaving 4 bases of the junction unmatched. The germline gives CDR1 SGHVS, CDR2 FQNEAQ. The CDR3 covers 15 residues.

Only a few counts were recorded for this clone. The genes are TRBV30 and TRBJ1-1; D may be TRBD1 (5 bases). The V gene lost 4 bases and the J gene lost 2 bases, with 11 bases spanning the gap. The CDR3 is 13 amino acids. CDR1 GTSNPN and CDR2 SVGIG come from the germline V gene (reference sequence). The CDR3 sequence is CAWKEGFNTEAFF. CDR3 coding DNA: TGTGCCTGGAAGGAGGGGTTCAACACTGAAGCTTTCTTT. The full variable domain, with the rest looked up from reference TRBV30 and TRBJ1-1, is SQTIHQWPATLVQPVGSPLSLECTVEGTSNPNLYWYRQAAGRGLQLLFYSVGIGQISSEVPQNLSASRPQDRQFILSSKKLLLSDSGFYLCAWKEGFNTEAFFGQGTRLTVV.

This chain joins TRBV5-4 and TRBJ1-1; no reliable D call. Germline assignment: CDR1 SGHNT and CDR2 YYREEE (reference sequence). Deletions cut 0 bases from V and 3 bases from J, with 12 bases between. The CDR3 has 15 residues. The CDR3, as DNA: TGTGCCAGCAGCTTGGAGCCGGCGGGTGACACTGAAGCTTTCTTT. Translating it yields CASSLEPAGDTEAFF.

The chain is built from TRBV11-2 and TRBJ2-2, with 11 positions matching TRBD2. Germline trimming cut 0 bases from V and 6 bases from J; bases unmatched to any gene: 0. The CDR3 has 15 amino acids. Germline CDR1 SGHAT, CDR2 FQNNGV. CDR3 sequence (DNA): TGTGCCAGCAGCTTAGAACTAGCGGGAGCCGGGGAGCTGTTTTTT. As protein: CASSLELAGAGELFF.

The V call is TRBV11-3, the J call TRBJ1-1; TRBD1 matches at 9 bases. The CDR3 runs 14 residues. Germline CDR1 reads SGHNT; CDR2 reads YENEEA. V gave up 4 bases and J gave up 5 bases; unmatched junction bases: 5. The CDR3 sequence is CASSSNRGRTEAFF. DNA of the CDR3: TGTGCCAGCAGCTCAAACAGGGGGCGAACTGAAGCTTTCTTT.

This clone was recorded a few times. The chain links TRBV7-3 to TRBJ2-2, with 10 bases that match TRBD1. V lost 1 base to trimming and J lost 7 bases; unmatched junction nucleotides: 6. Germline CDR1 is SGHTA and CDR2 is FQGTGA. The CDR3 loop spans 16 amino acids. The CDR3 DNA sequence: TGTGCCAGCAGCTTAAGCCCGGGACAGGGGAACGGGGAGCTGTTTTTT. This sequence encodes CASSLSPGQGNGELFF.

This sequence joins TRBV20-1 and TRBJ1-4, with 8 bases matching TRBD1. Trimming cost V 3 bases and J 0 bases; bases outside gene matches: 6. The germline V gene has CDR1 DFQATT and CDR2 SNEGSKA (reference sequence). The CDR3 consists of 16 residues. The chain's CDR3 is CSASGDRTATNEKLFF. The CDR3 DNA reads TGCAGTGCTAGTGGGGACAGGACCGCAACTAATGAAAAACTGTTTTTT.